Below, 24 T cell receptor beta chains from the same sample are listed, as sequenced in a study of shared clonotypes between healthy human individuals. Profiled with immunoSEQ multiplex PCR; TCRdb holds only in-frame clones, not every one. The sample holds 530,000 or so clones, about 80% seen once. Sequencing was performed on PBMCs. The receptor source for this set is a middle-aged woman in good health. Some clones in this sample may be carry-over from other donors' samples.

This clone was detected once. The J gene is TRBJ2-1, the V gene TRBV27; TRBD2 agrees at 9 bases. The V gene's germline CDR1 is MNHEY and CDR2 SMNVEV (reference sequence). The CDR3 has 15 residues. V trimming: 3 bases; J trimming: 8 bases; junction bases outside the gene matches: 8. The CDR3 loop reads CASSLEVAGVDEQFF. In DNA, the CDR3 is TGTGCCAGCAGTTTGGAAGTAGCGGGAGTCGATGAGCAGTTCTTC.

The genes are TRBV11-2 and TRBJ2-7; D is unclear. The CDR3 extends over 17 amino acids. The ends were cut back, 0 bases at V and 0 bases at J, with 15 bases in the middle. Germline values: CDR1 SGHAT, CDR2 FQNNGV. CDR3 nucleotide sequence: TGTGCCAGCAGCTTAGACTTTGGCAGTTCAAGCTCCTACGAGCAGTACTTC. It specifies CASSLDFGSSSSYEQYF.

The gene calls are TRBV5-4 and TRBJ2-7; D possibly corresponds to TRBD1 (6 bases). The CDR3 sequence is 15 residues long. CDR1 and CDR2 (germline): SGHNT, YYREEE (reference sequence). Between the trimmed V and J ends, which lost 0 bases and 0 bases, there was a span of 10 bases. The DNA of the CDR3 is TGTGCCAGCAGCTTGGGACAGGAGAGCTCCTACGAGCAGTACTTC. As protein: CASSLGQESSYEQYF.

V gene TRBV25-1 combines with J gene TRBJ2-1; 14 nucleotides agree with TRBD2. The CDR3 sequence is 16 residues long. Germline CDR1 and CDR2: MGHDK and SYGVNS. J lost 8 bases, V lost 3 bases, and 6 bases had no gene match. The CDR3 bases are TGTGCCAGCAGTGATCTGACTAGCGGGAGGGCCCATGAGCAGTTCTTC. Its protein is CASSDLTSGRAHEQFF.

The V call is TRBV27, the J call TRBJ2-4, with TRBD1 matching over 9 bases. The junction had 22 bases not matched to a gene; V was cut back by 4 bases and J by 0 bases. Germline loops: CDR1 MNHEY, CDR2 SMNVEV (reference sequence). The CDR3 length is 22 residues. CDR3 bases: TGTGCCAGCAGTTGGGGTATTCCCGGGACAGGGTTATTCACGGTAGCCAAAAACATTCAGTACTTC. Protein sequence: CASSWGIPGTGLFTVAKNIQYF.

This rearrangement joins TRBV5-1 to TRBJ2-7; no clear D gene. Germline values: CDR1 SGHRS, CDR2 YFSETQ. CDR3 length: 12 residues. V was cut by 4 bases and J by 6 bases, with 11 bases left in between. CDR3 residues: CASSLIPGEQYF. The CDR3 coding sequence is TGCGCCAGCAGCCTCATCCCAGGCGAGCAGTACTTC.

The rearrangement uses TRBV5-4 and TRBJ2-7, with D unclear. Looked up from germline, CDR1 is SGHNT and CDR2 is YYREEE (reference sequence). The germline V and J ends were trimmed by 2 bases and 6 bases, with 15 bases remaining between them. The CDR3 has 14 amino acids. The CDR3 region is CASSLALGSAEQYF. The CDR3 DNA sequence: TGTGCCAGCAGCTTAGCTCTGGGCAGTGCCGAGCAGTACTTC.

The chain links TRBV25-1 to TRBJ2-1; no firm D call. V shed 5 bases and J shed 8 bases, with 10 bases lying between them. In germline, CDR1 is MGHDK, CDR2 SYGVNS. The CDR3 runs to 12 residues. Here the CDR3 reads CASSHMFDEQFF. DNA of the CDR3: TGTGCCAGCAGTCACATGTTCGATGAGCAGTTCTTC.

The chain is built from TRBV7-2 and TRBJ1-1; D perhaps matches TRBD1 (5 bases). The CDR3 is made up of 14 amino acids. V was pared by 3 bases and J by 6 bases, with 14 bases between. CDR1 is SGHTA and CDR2 is FQGNSA in the germline V gene. The CDR3 is CASSLPLGGAEAFF. The CDR3 DNA follows: TGTGCCAGCAGCTTGCCCCTCGGAGGGGCTGAAGCTTTCTTT.

The V and J genes are TRBV5-4 and TRBJ2-1; the D gene is possibly TRBD2 (6 bases). This CDR3 is built from 12 residues. The V end lost 0 bases, the J end lost 14 bases, and 12 bases lay between the germline ends. CDR1 SGHNT and CDR2 YYREEE come from the germline V gene (reference sequence). CDR3 amino acids: CASSLAGIAEFF. The CDR3 bases are TGTGCCAGCAGCTTGGCCGGAATAGCGGAGTTCTTC.

This clone turned up a few times. The rearrangement links TRBV10-3 to TRBJ1-1; D possibly corresponds to TRBD1 (6 bases). This CDR3 comprises 18 residues. V gave up 0 bases and J gave up 5 bases, with 22 bases separating them. Germline CDR1 ENHRY, CDR2 SYGVKD. The CDR3, as DNA: TGTGCCATCAGTGAGTCATGGGGATTACAGGGAGAGAGGACTGAAGCTTTCTTT. This codes for CAISESWGLQGERTEAFF.

The gene calls are TRBV6-5 and TRBJ2-7, with 7 bases lining up with TRBD2. Trimming took 3 bases from V and 2 from J; bases not matched to a gene: 4. Looked up from germline, CDR1 is MNHEY and CDR2 is SVGAGI. The CDR3 is 14 residues long. The CDR3 nucleotides read TGTGCCAGCAGTTATCGGGGGGACCCCTACGAGCAGTACTTC. Its translation: CASSYRGDPYEQYF.

The chain combines TRBV6-5 with TRBJ1-1; D perhaps matches TRBD1 (6 bases). V lost 4 bases and J lost 3, with 18 bases in between. Germline loops: CDR1 MNHEY, CDR2 SVGAGI. The CDR3 covers 16 residues. The CDR3 sequence is CASSFRQAPGDTEAFF. CDR3 coding DNA: TGTGCCAGCAGTTTCCGACAGGCCCCGGGGGACACTGAAGCTTTCTTT.

This clone was seen repeatedly, ten times or more. CDR3 in DNA: TGCGCCAGCAGCCAGGCACGAGAACTGGAGCAGTACTTC. Its translation: CASSQARELEQYF. This chain links TRBV4-1 with TRBJ2-7; D not certain. The CDR3 extends over 13 amino acids. V lost 3 bases and J 7 bases, leaving 13 bases between the germline ends. CDR1 is MGHRA, CDR2 YSYEKL, per germline.

In its sample, this clone was seen a few times. The chain carries TRBV10-2 and TRBJ1-1; perhaps TRBD1 as D (5 bases). The CDR3 runs to 12 residues. CDR1 is WSHSY, CDR2 SAAADI, per germline. V was shortened by 5 bases and J by 1 base, with 5 bases between the two germline ends. The CDR3 loop is CASSTGNTEAFF. In DNA form, the CDR3 reads TGCGCCAGCAGTACAGGGAACACTGAAGCTTTCTTT.

This sequence joins TRBV29-1 and TRBJ1-5, with D possibly TRBD1 on 6 matching bases. V lost 4 bases to trimming and J lost 7 bases, with 14 bases between them. The CDR3 contains 13 residues. In germline, CDR1 is SQVTM, CDR2 ANQGSEA. The CDR3 DNA reads TGCAGCGTTGCCCCAGGGGAGCAACAGCCCCAGCATTTT. Translated: CSVAPGEQQPQHF.

The chain couples TRBV6-1 to TRBJ2-7; 13 bases line up with TRBD2. Germline V gene sequence: CDR1 MNHNS, CDR2 SASEGT. The junction had 9 bases not matched to a gene; V was cut back by 6 bases and J by 7 bases. The CDR3 length is 15 residues. In DNA, the CDR3 is TGTGCCAGCAGAGAATCACTAGCGGGAGGGAAAGAGCAGTACTTC. Translation: CASRESLAGGKEQYF.

The genes are TRBV2 and TRBJ2-1; 8 bases align to TRBD1. The V gene's germline CDR1 is SNHLY and CDR2 FYNNEI. The CDR3 runs to 15 residues. The J segment lost 6 bases and the V segment lost 4 bases, leaving 8 bases of the junction unmatched. As DNA, the CDR3 is TGTGCCAGCAGTGGGGCAGGGGGCGCAAGCAATGAGCAGTTCTTC. It encodes CASSGAGGASNEQFF.

The rearrangement links TRBV11-1 to TRBJ2-2; D call uncertain. The CDR3 extends over 11 amino acids. Trimming stripped 5 bases from V and 8 bases from J, with 6 bases between. Per the germline V gene, CDR1 is SGHAT and CDR2 is FQDESV (reference sequence). DNA for the CDR3: TGTGCCAGCAGCCTCAGTGGGGAGCTGTTTTTT. Its translation: CASSLSGELFF.

This clone was detected a few times. This chain uses TRBV6-4 with TRBJ2-1, with a possible D match to TRBD2 (7 bases). The CDR3 runs to 14 residues. The V gene lost 2 bases and the J gene lost 7 bases, with 12 bases spanning the gap. CDR1 is MRHNA and CDR2 is SNTAGT in the germline V gene. DNA of the CDR3: TGTGCCAGCAGTGACGAGGGGGGGGGAAATGAGCAGTTCTTC. It codes for CASSDEGGGNEQFF.

This clone was found a few times. The chain couples TRBV2 to TRBJ2-2; D assignment may be TRBD1 or TRBD2 (5 bases each). There are 15 residues in the CDR3. Germline loops: CDR1 SNHLY, CDR2 FYNNEI. V was trimmed by 4 bases and J by 2 bases, leaving 11 bases between them. The CDR3 reads CASSVTRGNTGELFF. The CDR3 nucleotides are TGTGCCAGCAGTGTTACTAGGGGAAACACCGGGGAGCTGTTTTTT.

The CDR3 coding sequence is TGTGCCAGCAGTGAATTCGCCGGGACAGCGAACACTGAAGCTTTCTTT. Residues: CASSEFAGTANTEAFF. This chain uses TRBV6-1 with TRBJ1-1; 7 bases align to TRBD1. Trimming cost V 2 bases and J 1 base; bases outside gene matches: 7. Germline V gene data show CDR1 as MNHNS and CDR2 as SASEGT. The CDR3 runs to 16 residues.

V and J are TRBV4-1 and TRBJ2-7; 11 bases fit TRBD2. CDR3 length: 17 amino acids. Trimming cost V 0 bases and J 2 bases; bases outside gene matches: 6. Germline V gene data show CDR1 as MGHRA and CDR2 as YSYEKL. CDR3 loop: CASSQDTSGSNAYEQYF. DNA of the CDR3: TGCGCCAGCAGCCAAGACACTAGCGGGAGTAATGCCTACGAGCAGTACTTC.

This chain connects TRBV28 to TRBJ2-7; D could derive from TRBD1 or TRBD2 (5 bases each). This CDR3 region has 13 residues. V was trimmed by 7 bases and J by 2 bases, leaving 12 bases between them. Germline values: CDR1 MDHEN, CDR2 SYDVKM. For the CDR3, the DNA is TGTGCCAGCATCTCAGGGACGACCTACGAGCAGTACTTC. Its translation is CASISGTTYEQYF.